The text below deals with one TCR beta chain. This entry comes from a study of CD8+CD57+ T cells in acquired aplastic anemia. It was genomic DNA that served as the template for profiling TCR beta VDJ and CDR3. TCRdb redid the calling of the reads with MiXCR, one entry per CDR3 protein. The table lists some 190,000 distinct CDR3 sequences, 45% to 50% of them singletons, with under 3.5% in the top ten. This clonotype was sampled from a human donor in good health. Sequencing input: sorted CD4+, CD8+, or CD8+CD57+ T cells (not recorded which) from PBMCs.

This CDR3 reads CASSKGGTSGANVLTF. CDR3 coding DNA: TGTGCCAGCAGTAAGGGGGGGACCTCTGGGGCCAACGTCCTGACTTTC. The chain combines TRBV6-1 with TRBJ2-6; a possible D gene is TRBD2 (7 bases). Germline V gene sequence: CDR1 MNHNS, CDR2 SASEGT. Trimming stripped 5 bases from V and 0 bases from J, with 11 bases between. This CDR3 has 16 residues.